A single T cell receptor beta chain is shown here with its context. Its antigen remains unknown. The sample belongs to a study of T cells expressing NK-cell markers. Across the study: Each TCR beta repertoire originated in sorted T cells that were CD3+CD56+NKG2C+, CD3+CD56+NKG2C- or CD3+CD56-NKG2C+. Serological testing identified most of the eight sequenced donors as HCMV-seropositive and one as seronegative.

Study results and caveats: Evidence did not settle whether expanded NKG2C+ T cell clones targeted HCMV. Over 5 donors carried dominant NKG2C+ clonotypes that made up roughly 1.0-8% of their CD8+ T cells.

TCRdb re-analyzed the 5' RACE reads; it lists each CDR3 protein once, without DNA. The repertoire table contains 200,000 to 300,000 distinct CDR3 sequences. The CDR3 runs 14 residues. The TCR was taken from a woman aged 18 to 75 in good health. The chain carries TRBV12-3 or TRBV12-4 and TRBJ2-3; the D call from TCRdb, TRBD2, cannot be confirmed without DNA. The sequencing sample was made of blood T cells: a sorted CD56 or NKG2C T cell subset, CD4+ or CD8+ T cells, or bulk PBMC T cells (not recorded which). CDR3 region: CASTNGKDTDTQYF.